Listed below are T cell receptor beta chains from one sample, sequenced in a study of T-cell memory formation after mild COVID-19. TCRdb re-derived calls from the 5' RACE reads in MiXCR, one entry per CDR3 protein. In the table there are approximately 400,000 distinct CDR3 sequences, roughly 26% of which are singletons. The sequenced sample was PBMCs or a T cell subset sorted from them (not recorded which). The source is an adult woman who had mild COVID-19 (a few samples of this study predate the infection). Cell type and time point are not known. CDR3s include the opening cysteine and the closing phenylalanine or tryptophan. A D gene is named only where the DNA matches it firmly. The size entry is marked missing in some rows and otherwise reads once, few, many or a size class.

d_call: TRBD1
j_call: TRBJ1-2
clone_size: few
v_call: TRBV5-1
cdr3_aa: CASSLVRDRGPNYGYTF
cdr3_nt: TGCGCCAGCAGCTTGGTGAGGGACAGGGGGCCCAACTATGGCTACACCTTC

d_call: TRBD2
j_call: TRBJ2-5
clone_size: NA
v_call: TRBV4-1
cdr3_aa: CASSQLGLAGGQETQYF
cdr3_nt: TGCGCCAGCAGCCAACTCGGACTAGCGGGGGGGCAAGAGACCCAGTACTTC

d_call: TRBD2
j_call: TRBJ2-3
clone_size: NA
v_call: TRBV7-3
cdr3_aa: CASSRTAREGTQYF
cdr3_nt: TGTGCCAGCAGCCGCACGGCCCGGGAGGGAACGCAGTATTTT

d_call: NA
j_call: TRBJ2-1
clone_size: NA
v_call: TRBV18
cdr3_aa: CASSPGGSAYNEQFF
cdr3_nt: TGTGCCAGCTCACCAGGGGGTTCCGCTTACAATGAGCAGTTCTTC

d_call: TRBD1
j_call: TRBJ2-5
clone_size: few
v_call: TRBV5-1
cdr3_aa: CASSSRTGKETQYF
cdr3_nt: TGCGCCAGCAGCTCAAGGACAGGGAAAGAGACCCAGTACTTC

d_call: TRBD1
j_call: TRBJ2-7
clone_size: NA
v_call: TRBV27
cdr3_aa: CASSSLGQGVSYEQYF
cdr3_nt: TGTGCCAGCAGTTCACTGGGACAGGGTGTCTCCTACGAGCAGTACTTC

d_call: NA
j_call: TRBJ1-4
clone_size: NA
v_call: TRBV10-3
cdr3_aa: CAISESNLGKLFF
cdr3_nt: TGTGCCATCAGTGAGTCGAATCTAGGGAAACTGTTTTTT

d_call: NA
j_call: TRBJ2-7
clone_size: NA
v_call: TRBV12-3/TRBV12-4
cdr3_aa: CASSLAGLPSGSYEQYF
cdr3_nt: TGTGCCAGCAGTTTAGCCGGCCTTCCGTCCGGCTCCTACGAGCAGTACTTC

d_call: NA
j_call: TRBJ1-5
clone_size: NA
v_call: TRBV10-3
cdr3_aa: CAIRGGERQPQHF
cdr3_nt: TGTGCCATCAGAGGAGGGGAACGTCAGCCCCAGCATTTT

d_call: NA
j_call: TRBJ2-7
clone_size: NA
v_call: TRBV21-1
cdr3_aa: CASRQDDYSYEQYF
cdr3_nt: TGTGCCAGCAGGCAAGATGATTACTCCTACGAGCAGTACTTC

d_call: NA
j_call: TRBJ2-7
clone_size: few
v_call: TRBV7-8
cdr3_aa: CASSLAGPAGYF
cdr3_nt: TGTGCCAGCAGCTTAGCGGGACCAGCGGGGTACTTC

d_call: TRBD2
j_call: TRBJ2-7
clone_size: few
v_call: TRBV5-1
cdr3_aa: CASSFSGANSYEQYF
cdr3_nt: TGCGCCAGCAGCTTCAGCGGGGCCAACTCCTACGAGCAGTACTTC

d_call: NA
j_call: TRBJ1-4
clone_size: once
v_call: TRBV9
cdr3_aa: CASSSENSNEKLFF
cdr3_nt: TGTGCCAGCAGCTCAGAGAACTCTAATGAAAAACTGTTTTTT

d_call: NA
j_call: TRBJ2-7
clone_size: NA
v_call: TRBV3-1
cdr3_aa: CASSRVRGEQYF
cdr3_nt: TGTGCCAGCAGCCGAGTAAGGGGCGAGCAGTACTTC

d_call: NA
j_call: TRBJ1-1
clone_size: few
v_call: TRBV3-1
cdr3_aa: CASSTQNTEAFF
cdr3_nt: TGTGCCAGCAGCACGCAGAACACTGAAGCTTTCTTT

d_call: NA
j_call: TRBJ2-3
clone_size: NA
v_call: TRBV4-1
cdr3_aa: CASSQPWRGGPTRSDTQYF
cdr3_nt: TGCGCCAGCAGCCAACCTTGGAGAGGGGGACCCACCAGGTCAGATACGCAGTATTTT

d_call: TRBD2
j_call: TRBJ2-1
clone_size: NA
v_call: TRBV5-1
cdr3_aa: CASKPSGEGEQFF
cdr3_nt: TGCGCCAGCAAGCCTAGCGGGGAGGGTGAGCAGTTCTTC

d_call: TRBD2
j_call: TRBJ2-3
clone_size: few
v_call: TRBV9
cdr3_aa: CASSVDGIGGDTDTQYF
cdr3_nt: TGTGCCAGCAGCGTAGACGGTATCGGGGGGGACACAGATACGCAGTATTTT

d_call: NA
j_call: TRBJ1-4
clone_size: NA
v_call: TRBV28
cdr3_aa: CASRFGGASEKLFF
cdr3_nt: TGTGCCAGCAGGTTCGGGGGAGCCTCTGAAAAACTGTTTTTT

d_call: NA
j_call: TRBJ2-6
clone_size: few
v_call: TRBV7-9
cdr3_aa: CASSSRTFSGANVLTF
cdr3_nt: TGTGCCAGCAGCTCAAGAACCTTCTCTGGGGCCAACGTCCTGACTTTC

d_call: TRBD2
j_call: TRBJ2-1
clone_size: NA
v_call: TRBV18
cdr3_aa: CASSPLAGVSYNEQFF
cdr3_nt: TGTGCCAGCTCACCACTAGCGGGAGTTTCCTACAATGAGCAGTTCTTC

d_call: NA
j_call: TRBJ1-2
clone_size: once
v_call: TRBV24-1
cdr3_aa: CATSDFRGSYGYTF
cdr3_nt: TGTGCCACCAGTGATTTCAGGGGATCCTATGGCTACACCTTC

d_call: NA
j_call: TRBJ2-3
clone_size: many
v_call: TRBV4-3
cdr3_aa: CASSQDGGFSTDTQYF
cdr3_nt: TGCGCCAGCAGCCAAGATGGGGGGTTCTCCACAGATACGCAGTATTTT

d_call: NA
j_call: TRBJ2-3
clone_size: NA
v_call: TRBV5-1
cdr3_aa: CASMRQESTDTQYF
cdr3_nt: TGCGCCAGCATGAGACAGGAGAGCACAGATACGCAGTATTTT

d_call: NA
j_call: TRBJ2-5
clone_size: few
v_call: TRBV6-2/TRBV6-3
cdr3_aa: CASSDYFGKSDGETQYF
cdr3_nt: TGTGCCAGCAGTGACTACTTTGGAAAAAGCGATGGAGAGACCCAGTACTTC

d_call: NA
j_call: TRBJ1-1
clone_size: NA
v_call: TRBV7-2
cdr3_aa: CASSLATGLKAEAFF
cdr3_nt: TGTGCCAGCAGCTTAGCAACGGGACTTAAGGCTGAAGCTTTCTTT

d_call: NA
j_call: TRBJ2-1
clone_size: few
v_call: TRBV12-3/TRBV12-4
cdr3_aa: CASSPTRGRYNEQFF
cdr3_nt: TGTGCCAGCAGCCCTACGCGGGGCCGCTACAATGAGCAGTTCTTC

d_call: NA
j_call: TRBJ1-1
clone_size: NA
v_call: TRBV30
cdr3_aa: CAWSKTEAFF
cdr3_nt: TGTGCCTGGAGTAAAACTGAAGCTTTCTTT

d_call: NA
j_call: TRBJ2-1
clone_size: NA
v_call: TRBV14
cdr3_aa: CASSQDYFFFGGANSYNEQFF
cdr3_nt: TGTGCCAGCAGCCAAGATTATTTCTTTTTTGGCGGGGCGAACTCCTACAATGAGCAGTTCTTC

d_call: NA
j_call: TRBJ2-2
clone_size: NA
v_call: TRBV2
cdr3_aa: CASSEAGATGELFF
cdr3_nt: TGTGCCAGCAGTGAAGCCGGCGCCACCGGGGAGCTGTTTTTT

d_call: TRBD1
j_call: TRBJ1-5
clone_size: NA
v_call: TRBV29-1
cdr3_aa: CSVGQGYQPQHF
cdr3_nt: TGCAGCGTCGGACAGGGATATCAGCCCCAGCATTTT

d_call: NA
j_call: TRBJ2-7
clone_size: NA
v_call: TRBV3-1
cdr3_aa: CASLGWTGEQYF
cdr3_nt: TGTGCCAGCCTGGGGTGGACCGGCGAGCAGTACTTC

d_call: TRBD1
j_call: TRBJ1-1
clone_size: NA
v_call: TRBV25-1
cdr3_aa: CASSGTGYLNTEAFF
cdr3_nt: TGTGCCAGCAGTGGGACAGGGTACCTGAACACTGAAGCTTTCTTT

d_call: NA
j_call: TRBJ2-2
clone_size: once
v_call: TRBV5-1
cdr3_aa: CASSGLGSGITGELFF
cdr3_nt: TGCGCCAGCAGCGGGCTTGGGTCGGGCATCACCGGGGAGCTGTTTTTT

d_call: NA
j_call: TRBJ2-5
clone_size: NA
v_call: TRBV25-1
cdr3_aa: CASSEWGRGIEETQYF
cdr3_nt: TGTGCCAGCAGTGAATGGGGACGGGGTATAGAAGAGACCCAGTACTTC

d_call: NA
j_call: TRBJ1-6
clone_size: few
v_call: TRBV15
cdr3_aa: CATSRGQENSPLHF
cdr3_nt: TGTGCCACCAGCAGAGGACAGGAGAATTCACCCCTCCACTTT

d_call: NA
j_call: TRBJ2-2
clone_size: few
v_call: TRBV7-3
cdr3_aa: CASSPPSGPGELFF
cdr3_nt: TGTGCCAGCAGCCCCCCTAGTGGTCCCGGGGAGCTGTTTTTT

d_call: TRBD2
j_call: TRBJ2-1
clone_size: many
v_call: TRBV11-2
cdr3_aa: CASSLFSGSYNEQFF
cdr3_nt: TGTGCCAGCAGCTTATTCAGCGGGAGCTACAATGAGCAGTTCTTC

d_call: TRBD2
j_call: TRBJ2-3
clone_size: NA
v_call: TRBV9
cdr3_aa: CDSSPRTSGTDTQYF
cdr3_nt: TGTGACAGCAGCCCAAGGACTAGCGGGACAGATACGCAGTATTTT

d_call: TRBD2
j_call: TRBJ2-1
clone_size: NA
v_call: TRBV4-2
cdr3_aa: CASSQDRTSGSYNEQFF
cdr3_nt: TGTGCCAGCAGCCAAGATCGTACTAGCGGGTCCTACAATGAGCAGTTCTTC

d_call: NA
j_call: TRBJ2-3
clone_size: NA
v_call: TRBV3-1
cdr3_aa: CASSRYETSDTQYF
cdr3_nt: TGTGCCAGCAGCCGCTACGAAACCTCAGATACGCAGTATTTT

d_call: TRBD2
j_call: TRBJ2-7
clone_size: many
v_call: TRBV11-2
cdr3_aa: CASSLVTSGPTYEQYF
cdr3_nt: TGTGCCAGCAGCTTAGTGACTAGCGGGCCTACCTACGAGCAGTACTTC

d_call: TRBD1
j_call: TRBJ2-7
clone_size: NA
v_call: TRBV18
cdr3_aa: CASSPLGQGIYEQYF
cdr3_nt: TGTGCCAGCTCACCACTCGGACAGGGGATATACGAGCAGTACTTC

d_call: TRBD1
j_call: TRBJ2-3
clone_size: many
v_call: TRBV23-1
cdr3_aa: CASSPRTGISTDTQYF
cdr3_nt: TGCGCCAGCAGCCCGAGGACAGGGATTAGCACAGATACGCAGTATTTT